The clone carrying this TCR beta chain has ten or more counts. Its antigen is unknown. Patients with uncontrolled infections, other autoimmune diseases, pregnancy or lactation were excluded. This specimen comes from a study of T cells in Graves' hyperthyroidism and ophthalmopathy. The investigators amplified TCR beta CDR3 regions from RNA transcripts. The HTBI primer set was used in a first-round RT-PCR of the TCR CDR3. TCRdb re-analysed the multiplex PCR reads in MiXCR, keeping a single row per CDR3 protein. The table lists some 180,000 distinct CDR3 sequences, about a sixth of them singletons, with about 31% in the top ten. Study observations and caveats: Patients with ophthalmopathy were separated from those with stable hyperthyroidism by a 13 V-J model.

V was clipped by 3 bases and J by 6 bases, with 15 bases between them. Germline V gene lookup returns CDR1 MNHEY and CDR2 SMNVEV (reference sequence). This CDR3 has 14 amino acids. The sequenced material came from blood. This TCR came from a woman aged 45-60 years with Graves' hyperthyroidism. This sequence joins TRBV27 and TRBJ2-7, with D possibly being TRBD1 or TRBD2 (6 bases each). CDR3 coding DNA: TGTGCCAGCAGTTTCCACAGGGAGGCGGGCGAGCAGTACTTC. Residues: CASSFHREAGEQYF.